One T cell receptor beta chain is described in this entry. This specimen comes from a study of graft-versus-host responses after intestinal transplantation. Study-level information: All of the recipients had induction that used anti-thymocyte globulin, then tacrolimus and steroids for approximately 3 years.

TCRdb keeps only in-frame clones here, not all; method: immunoSEQ multiplex PCR. The table records some 22,000 clones, about 43% of them present only once. Irradiated stimulators labeled with violet dye, some 200,000 in number, were plated with some 200,000 CFSE-labeled responders. The reaction was completed, and proliferating CFSE-low CD3+CD4+ and CD3+CD8+ responders were then sorted. Specimen: alloreactive CD8+ T cells from a mixed lymphocyte reaction culture, collected before intestinal transplant. As for subset: CFSE-low proliferating T cells sorted from approximately 6-day pre-transplant mixed lymphocyte reaction (GvH or HvG direction). This TCR was sampled from a human patient who received an intestinal transplant.

The CDR3 sequence: CASSLYEVGEQFF. CDR3 sequence (DNA): TGTGCCAGCAGCTTGTACGAGGTTGGTGAGCAGTTCTTC. The genes are TRBV5-8 and TRBJ2-1; D gene uncertain. The length of the CDR3 is 13 residues. Germline V gene data show CDR1 as SGHTS and CDR2 as YDEGEE. The V and J ends lost 1 base and 9 bases respectively, with 11 bases between them. The full variable domain, with the rest looked up from reference TRBV5-8 and TRBJ2-1, is EAGVTQSPTHLIKTRGQQATLRCSPISGHTSVYWYQQALGLGLQFLLWYDEGEERNRGNFPPRFSGRQFPNYSSELNVNALELEDSALYLCASSLYEVGEQFFGPGTRLTVL.